This T cell receptor beta chain is from a study of blood T cell repertoires in COVID-19. Study overall: COVID-19 samples, acute and convalescent, were from the United States, Italy and Spain.

Participants were placed into cohorts based on the clinical history they reported. Measured with immunoSEQ multiplex PCR; TCRdb has only the in-frame clones, and not every one. The data hold about 430,000 clones, with roughly 88% observed a single time. Sequencing was done on a sample of PBMCs or T cells enriched from blood (not recorded which). The source of this sequence is a young woman who had been exposed to COVID-19.

The CDR3 is CASRTGTGDSPLHF. CDR3 DNA sequence: TGCGCCAGTAGAACCGGGACAGGAGATTCACCCCTCCACTTT. The V call is TRBV10-2, the J call TRBJ1-6, with 8 bases that match TRBD1. The V gene end was trimmed by 9 bases and the J gene end by 8 bases; junction bases not matched to a gene: 9. The length of the CDR3 is 14 residues. Germline assignment: CDR1 WSHSY and CDR2 SAAADI.